This T cell receptor (beta chain) was identified during a study of blood T cells in healthy people across ages. Per-sample PBMC isolation yielded at least 6 million cells. Germline CDR1 is SGHRS and CDR2 is YFSETQ. The CDR3 sequence is 16 residues long. Concerning this clonotype: Its target is not known.

The authors ran a second PCR of roughly 6 to 11 cycles using a sample-barcoded 5' primer and a J-beta primer mix. In TCRdb, the 5' RACE reads were re-called with MiXCR into one record per CDR3 protein. The table lists 1,100,000 or so distinct CDR3 sequences, under 55% of them singletons, with approximately 17% in the top ten. Findings of the study overall: Bulk PBMC profiling left naive and antigen-experienced comparisons inconclusive.

The chain employs TRBV5-1 and TRBJ2-5, with TRBD2 identical over 8 bases. The closer fit of TRBJ2-7 to the DNA end suggests the J call may be wrong. This sequence originates from a woman aged 60-75 years in good health. The sequenced sample consisted of blood. The CDR3 region is CASSLVELLAGHEQYF. CDR3 DNA: TGCGCCAGCAGCTTGGTTGAGTTGCTAGCGGGCCACGAGCAGTACTTC.